This entry is about one T cell receptor beta chain. Produced via immunoSEQ multiplex PCR; TCRdb's table is partial and in-frame only. The table records under 150,000 clones, around 77% of them present only once. Germline CDR1 and CDR2: MDHEN and SYDVKM. This CDR3 region has 13 residues. Trimming removed 3 bases from V and 3 bases from J, with 6 bases in between. The sample is drawn from a study of blood T cell repertoires in COVID-19. The TCR was taken from a man aged 50-59 years with active or convalescent COVID-19. The chain links TRBV28 to TRBJ1-5; D is uncertain. The sequenced sample was peripheral blood. For the CDR3, the DNA is TGTGCCAGCAGTTTCCGGTACAATCAGCCCCAGCATTTT. It codes for CASSFRYNQPQHF.